This TCR beta chain was documented in a study of T-cell reconstitution after alpha-beta-depleted transplantation in children. Germline CDR1 reads DFQATT; CDR2 reads SNEGSKA (reference sequence). V lost 0 bases, J lost 6 bases, and 14 bases lay in between. The CDR3 length is 15 residues. Molecular barcoding with unique molecular identifiers was used for the TCRbeta library. TCRdb reprocessed the PCR reads with MiXCR, giving one entry per CDR3 protein. The sample yields 640,000 or so distinct CDR3 sequences, roughly 17% seen once. This clonotype was counted a single time. The chain combines TRBV20-1 with TRBJ2-2; tentative D call: TRBD1 (7 bases). The sequence came from a human donor who donated a stem cell graft to a child with acute myeloid leukemia. The source material was PBMCs from the stem cell graft donor, sampled from the stem cell graft. The CDR3 reads CSARDVQGGSGELFF. The CDR3 nucleotides are TGCAGTGCTAGAGATGTCCAGGGGGGTTCCGGGGAGCTGTTTTTT.